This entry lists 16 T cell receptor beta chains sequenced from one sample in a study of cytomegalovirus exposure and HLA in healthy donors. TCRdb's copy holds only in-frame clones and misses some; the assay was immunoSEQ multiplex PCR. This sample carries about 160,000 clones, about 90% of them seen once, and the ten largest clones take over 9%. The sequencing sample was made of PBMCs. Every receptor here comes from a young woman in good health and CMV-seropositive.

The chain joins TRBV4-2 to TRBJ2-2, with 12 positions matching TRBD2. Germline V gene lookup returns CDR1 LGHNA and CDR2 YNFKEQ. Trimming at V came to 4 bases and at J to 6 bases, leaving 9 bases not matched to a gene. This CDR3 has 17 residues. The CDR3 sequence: CASSLSGRLAGAGELFF. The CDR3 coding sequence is TGTGCCAGCAGCCTCAGCGGCCGACTAGCGGGAGCCGGGGAGCTGTTTTTT.

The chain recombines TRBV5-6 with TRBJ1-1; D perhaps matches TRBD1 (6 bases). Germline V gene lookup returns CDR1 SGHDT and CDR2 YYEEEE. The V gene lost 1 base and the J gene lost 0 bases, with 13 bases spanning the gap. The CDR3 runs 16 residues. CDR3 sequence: CASSLNYGTLNTEAFF. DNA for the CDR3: TGTGCCAGCAGCTTGAATTATGGGACATTGAACACTGAAGCTTTCTTT.

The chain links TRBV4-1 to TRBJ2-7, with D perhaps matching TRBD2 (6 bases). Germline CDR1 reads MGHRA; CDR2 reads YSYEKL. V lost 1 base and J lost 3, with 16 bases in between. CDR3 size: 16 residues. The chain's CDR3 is CASSQGSGTANYEQYF. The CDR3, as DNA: TGCGCCAGCAGCCAAGGTTCCGGGACTGCAAACTACGAGCAGTACTTC.

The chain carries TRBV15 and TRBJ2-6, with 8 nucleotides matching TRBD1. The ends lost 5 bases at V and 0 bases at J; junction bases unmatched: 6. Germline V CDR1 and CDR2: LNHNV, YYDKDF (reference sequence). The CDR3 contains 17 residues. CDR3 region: CATSGTGYSSGANVLTF. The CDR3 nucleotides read TGTGCCACCAGCGGGACAGGCTACAGCTCTGGGGCCAACGTCCTGACTTTC.

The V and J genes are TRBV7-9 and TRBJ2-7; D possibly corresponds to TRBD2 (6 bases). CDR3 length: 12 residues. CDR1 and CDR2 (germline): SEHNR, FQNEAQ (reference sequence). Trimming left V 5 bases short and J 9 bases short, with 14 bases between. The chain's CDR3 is CASSKARGGQYF. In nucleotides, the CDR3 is TGTGCCAGCAGCAAGGCTCGGGGAGGGCAGTACTTC.

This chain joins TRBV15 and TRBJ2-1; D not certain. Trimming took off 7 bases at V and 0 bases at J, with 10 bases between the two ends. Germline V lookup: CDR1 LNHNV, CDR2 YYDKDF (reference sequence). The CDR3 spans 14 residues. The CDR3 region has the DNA TGTGCCACCACGACTCCAAGCTCCTACAATGAGCAGTTCTTC. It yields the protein CATTTPSSYNEQFF.

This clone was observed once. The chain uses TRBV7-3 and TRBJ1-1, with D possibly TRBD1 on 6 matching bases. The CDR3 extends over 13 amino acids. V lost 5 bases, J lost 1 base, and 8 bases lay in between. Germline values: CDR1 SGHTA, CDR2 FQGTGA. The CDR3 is CASSKQGNTEAFF. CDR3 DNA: TGTGCCAGCAGCAAACAGGGGAACACTGAAGCTTTCTTT.

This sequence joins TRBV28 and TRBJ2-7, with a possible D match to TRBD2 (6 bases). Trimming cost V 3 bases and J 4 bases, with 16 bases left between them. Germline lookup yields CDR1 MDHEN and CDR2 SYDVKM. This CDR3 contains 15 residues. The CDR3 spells CASSLVTDYMYEQYF. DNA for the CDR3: TGTGCCAGCAGTTTGGTTACGGACTACATGTACGAGCAGTACTTC.

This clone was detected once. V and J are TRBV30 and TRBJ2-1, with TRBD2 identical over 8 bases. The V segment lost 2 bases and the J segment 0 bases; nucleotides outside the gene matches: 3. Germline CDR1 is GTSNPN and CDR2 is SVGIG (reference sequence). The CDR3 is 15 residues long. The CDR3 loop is CAWSWSGSSYNEQFF. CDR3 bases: TGTGCCTGGAGTTGGAGCGGGAGCTCCTACAATGAGCAGTTCTTC.

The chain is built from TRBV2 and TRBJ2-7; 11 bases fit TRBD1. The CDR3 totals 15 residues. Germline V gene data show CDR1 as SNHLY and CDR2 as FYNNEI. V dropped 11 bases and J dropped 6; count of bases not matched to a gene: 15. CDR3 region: CASNLGGQGVSEQYF. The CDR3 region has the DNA TGTGCCTCGAACTTAGGGGGACAGGGGGTCTCCGAGCAGTACTTC.

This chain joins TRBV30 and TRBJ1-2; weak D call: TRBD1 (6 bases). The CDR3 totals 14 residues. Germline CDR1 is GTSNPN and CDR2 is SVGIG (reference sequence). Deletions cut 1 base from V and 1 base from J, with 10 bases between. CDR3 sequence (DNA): TGTGCCTGGAGTGCCGGACAGCTTAACTATGGCTACACCTTC. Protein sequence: CAWSAGQLNYGYTF.

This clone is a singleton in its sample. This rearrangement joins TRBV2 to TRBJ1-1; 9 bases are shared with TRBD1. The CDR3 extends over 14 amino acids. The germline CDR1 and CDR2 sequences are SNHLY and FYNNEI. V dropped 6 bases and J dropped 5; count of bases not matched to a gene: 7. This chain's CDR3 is CASRFTGGETEAFF. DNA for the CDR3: TGTGCCAGCAGGTTTACAGGGGGCGAAACTGAAGCTTTCTTT.

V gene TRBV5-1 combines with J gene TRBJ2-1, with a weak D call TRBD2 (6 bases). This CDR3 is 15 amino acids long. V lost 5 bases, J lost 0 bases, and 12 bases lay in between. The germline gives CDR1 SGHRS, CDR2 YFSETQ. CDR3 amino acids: CASRMTSSSYNEQFF. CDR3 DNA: TGCGCCAGCAGGATGACTAGTAGCTCCTACAATGAGCAGTTCTTC.

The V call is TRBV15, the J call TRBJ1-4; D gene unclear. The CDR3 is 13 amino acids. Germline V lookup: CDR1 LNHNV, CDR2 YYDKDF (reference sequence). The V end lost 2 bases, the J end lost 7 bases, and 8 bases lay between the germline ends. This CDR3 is CATSRWSGEKLFF. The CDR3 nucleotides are TGTGCCACCAGCAGATGGTCAGGTGAAAAACTGTTTTTT.

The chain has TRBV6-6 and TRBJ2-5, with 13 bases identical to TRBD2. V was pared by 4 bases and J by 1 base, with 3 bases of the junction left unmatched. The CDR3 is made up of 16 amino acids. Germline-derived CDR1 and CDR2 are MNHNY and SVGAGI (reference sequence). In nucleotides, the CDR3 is TGTGCCAGCAGTTCTCGACTAGCGGGGGGCCAAGAGACCCAGTACTTC. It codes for CASSSRLAGGQETQYF.

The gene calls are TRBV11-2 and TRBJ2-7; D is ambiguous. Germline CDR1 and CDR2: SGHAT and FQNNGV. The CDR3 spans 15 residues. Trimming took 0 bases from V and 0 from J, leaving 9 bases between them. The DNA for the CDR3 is TGTGCCAGCAGCTTAGATAACGGAGTCTCCTACGAGCAGTACTTC. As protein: CASSLDNGVSYEQYF. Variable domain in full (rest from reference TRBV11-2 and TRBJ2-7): EAGVAQSPRYKIIEKRQSVAFWCNPISGHATLYWYQQILGQGPKLLIQFQNNGVVDDSQLPKDRFSAERLKGVDSTLKIQPAKLEDSAVYLCASSLDNGVSYEQYFGPGTRLTVT.